Following are 11 T cell receptor beta chains from one sample sequenced in a study of human T cells and chemical hapten exposure. In TCRdb, the RACE reads were re-called with MiXCR into one record per CDR3 protein. This table holds some 79,000 distinct CDR3 sequences, 10% found once. Documented time point: patch test 2, 6 weeks after DPC sensitization. Treatment here: therapeutic diphenylcyclopropenone sensitization with weekly scalp DPC. Sequenced material: whole blood, taken in connection with sensitization to the hapten diphenylcyclopropenone (DPC). The receptor source for this set is a woman aged 45 to 65 with alopecia areata. Some clones in this sample may be carry-over from other donors' samples.

This clonotype was found a few times. The chain joins TRBV18 to TRBJ1-6; TRBD1 agrees at 7 bases. CDR3 size: 17 residues. Germline V gene lookup returns CDR1 KGHSH and CDR2 LQKENI. J gave up 5 bases and V 1 base, and 8 bases lay outside the gene matches. The CDR3 region has the DNA TGTGCCAGCTCACCACAAGAGACAGGGTCAAATAATTCACCCCTCCACTTT. Protein product: CASSPQETGSNNSPLHF. The whole variable domain, filled in from reference TRBV18 and TRBJ1-6, reads NAGVMQNPRHLVRRRGQEARLRCSPMKGHSHVYWYRQLPEEGLKFMVYLQKENIIDESGMPKERFSAEFPKEGPSILRIQQVVRGDSAAYFCASSPQETGSNNSPLHFGNGTRLTVT.

This clonotype has ten or more counts. This chain joins TRBV6-6 and TRBJ2-7, with a possible D match to TRBD1 (6 bases). Trimming took 6 bases from V and 2 from J, leaving 17 bases between them. The CDR3 spans 15 residues. CDR1 is MNHNY and CDR2 is SVGAGI in the germline V gene (reference sequence). The CDR3 coding sequence is TGTGCCAGCAGCCCTGCACAGGGATTTGCCTACGAGCAGTACTTC. This encodes CASSPAQGFAYEQYF.

This clonotype was detected only a few times. The rearrangement links TRBV28 to TRBJ1-2; the D is unclear. Per germline, CDR1 MDHEN and CDR2 SYDVKM. Trimming took 1 base from V and 4 from J, leaving 16 bases between them. The CDR3 covers 16 residues. The CDR3, as DNA: TGTGCCAGCAGTTTATCCCGTTTGGGCCGGCGCTATGGCTACACCTTC. This encodes CASSLSRLGRRYGYTF.

In its sample, this clonotype was seen many times. This chain uses TRBV10-3 with TRBJ1-1; no reliable D call. V lost 2 bases to trimming and J lost 2 bases, with 6 bases between them. The germline V gene encodes CDR1 ENHRY and CDR2 SYGVKD. This CDR3 has 13 amino acids. CDR3 coding DNA: TGTGCCATCAGTGAGCCAACCAACACTGAAGCTTTCTTT. Its protein product is CAISEPTNTEAFF.

This clonotype was recorded many times. V is TRBV20-1 and J is TRBJ1-2; D may be TRBD1 (6 bases). The V and J ends lost 3 bases and 7 bases respectively, with 21 bases between them. From germline, CDR1 is DFQATT and CDR2 SNEGSKA (reference sequence). This CDR3 is built from 15 residues. CDR3 in amino acids: CSASSGALGGVGYTF. In DNA, the CDR3 is TGCAGTGCTAGTTCGGGGGCGCTGGGAGGGGTTGGCTACACCTTC.

The sample holds many counts of this clonotype. This chain connects TRBV29-1 to TRBJ1-1; no clear D gene. The CDR3 is made up of 13 amino acids. Germline lookup yields CDR1 SQVTM and CDR2 ANQGSEA. V was pared by 1 base and J by 1 base, with 7 bases between. The CDR3 DNA reads as TGCAGCGTTGAAGGCTACCCGAACACTGAAGCTTTCTTT. It codes for CSVEGYPNTEAFF.

V usage is TRBV19 and J usage is TRBJ1-5; no firm D call. Germline assignment: CDR1 LNHDA and CDR2 SQIVND (reference sequence). Trimming shortened V by 0 bases and J by 3 bases, and 9 bases separated the two germline ends. This CDR3 has 15 amino acids. CDR3: CASSIDWGYNQPQHF. The CDR3 region has the DNA TGTGCCAGTAGTATAGATTGGGGATACAATCAGCCCCAGCATTTT.

V usage is TRBV6-1 and J usage is TRBJ2-4; 7 bases are a match to TRBD2. Trimming took 2 bases from V and 5 from J; bases not matched to a gene: 6. Germline V gene data show CDR1 as MNHNS and CDR2 as SASEGT. This CDR3 comprises 15 residues. CDR3 nucleotide sequence: TGTGCCAGCAGTGAATGGCAGCGGGGACAAAACATTCAGTACTTC. Translation gives CASSEWQRGQNIQYF.

The genes are TRBV12-3 or TRBV12-4 and TRBJ2-7; 9 bases are shared with TRBD1. The junction had 5 bases not matched to a gene; V was cut back by 7 bases and J by 4 bases. The CDR3 sequence is 13 residues long. The CDR3 here is CASTTGTGYEQYF. The DNA of the CDR3 is TGTGCCAGCACCACCGGGACAGGGTACGAGCAGTACTTC.

The V and J genes are TRBV7-9 and TRBJ2-1, with D perhaps TRBD1 or TRBD2 (6 bases each). The germline CDR1 and CDR2 sequences are SEHNR and FQNEAQ (reference sequence). The CDR3 covers 13 residues. V was pared by 1 base and J by 7 bases, with 8 bases between. CDR3 residues: CASSLEGGNEQFF. The CDR3 DNA sequence: TGTGCCAGCAGCTTAGAGGGGGGTAATGAGCAGTTCTTC. Variable domain in full (rest from reference TRBV7-9 and TRBJ2-1): DTGVSQNPRHKITKRGQNVTFRCDPISEHNRLYWYRQTLGQGPEFLTYFQNEAQLEKSRLLSDRFSAERPKGSFSTLEIQRTEQGDSAMYLCASSLEGGNEQFFGPGTRLTVL.

This clonotype has only a few counts. V gene TRBV20-1 combines with J gene TRBJ1-1, with 11 bases identical to TRBD1. CDR1 is DFQATT, CDR2 SNEGSKA, per germline (reference sequence). V lost 3 bases and J lost 4; bases outside the gene matches: 13. The CDR3 loop spans 17 amino acids. In DNA, the CDR3 is TGCAGTGCTAGCCCTGGACAGGGGGCGCCGCGGGTCACTGAAGCTTTCTTT. Residues: CSASPGQGAPRVTEAFF.